The clone carrying this TCR beta chain has only a few counts. Its antigen is not identified. The authors produced TCR alpha and TCR beta cDNA libraries with sample barcodes and UMIs by 5'RACE using constant-segment primers. TCRdb ran MiXCR on the 5' RACE reads and lists one entry per CDR3 protein. The sample lists hundreds of thousands of distinct CDR3 sequences; about 16% were seen once. The data were obtained in a study of T-cell memory formation after mild COVID-19. Across the whole study: Clusters of TCRs were largely donor specific.

Whole-study results and caveats: There was a balanced CD4/CD8 profile in clones contracting day 15 to 85, and later expanders leaned CD4+.

Sequencing used PBMCs or a T cell subset sorted from them (not recorded which). This receptor was taken from a man between 18 and 35 years old who had mild COVID-19 (a few samples of this study predate the infection). Cell type and time point are not known.

This CDR3 reads CATSDLAGGTNEQFF. In DNA form, the CDR3 reads TGTGCCACCAGTGATCTAGCGGGGGGGACCAATGAGCAGTTCTTC. This sequence joins TRBV24-1 and TRBJ2-1; 12 nucleotides match TRBD2. V trimming: 3 bases; J trimming: 6 bases; junction bases outside the gene matches: 2. The CDR3 extends over 15 amino acids. Germline values: CDR1 KGHDR, CDR2 SFDVKD.